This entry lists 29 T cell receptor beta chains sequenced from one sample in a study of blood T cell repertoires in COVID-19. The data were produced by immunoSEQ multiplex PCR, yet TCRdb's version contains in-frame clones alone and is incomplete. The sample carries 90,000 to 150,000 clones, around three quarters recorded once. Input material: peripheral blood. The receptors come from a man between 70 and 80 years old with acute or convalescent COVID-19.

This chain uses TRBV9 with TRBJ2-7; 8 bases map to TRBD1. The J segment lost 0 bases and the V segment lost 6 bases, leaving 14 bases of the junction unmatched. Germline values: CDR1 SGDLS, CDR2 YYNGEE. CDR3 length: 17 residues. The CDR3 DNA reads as TGTGCCAGCACGGACAGGGATCTAGCTAAAAGCTCCTACGAGCAGTACTTC. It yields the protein CASTDRDLAKSSYEQYF.

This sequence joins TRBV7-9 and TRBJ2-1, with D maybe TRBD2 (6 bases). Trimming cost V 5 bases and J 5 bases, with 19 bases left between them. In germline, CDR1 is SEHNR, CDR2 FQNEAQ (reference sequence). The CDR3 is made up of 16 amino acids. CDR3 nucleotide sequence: TGTGCCAGCAGCCCCCGTTGGGGGAGGCGCGACAATGAGCAGTTCTTC. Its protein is CASSPRWGRRDNEQFF.

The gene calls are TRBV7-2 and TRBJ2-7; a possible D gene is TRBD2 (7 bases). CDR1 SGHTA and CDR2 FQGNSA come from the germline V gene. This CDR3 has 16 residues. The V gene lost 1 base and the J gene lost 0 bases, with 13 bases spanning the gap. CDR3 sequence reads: CASSLVGAGVSYEQYF. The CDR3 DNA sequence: TGTGCCAGCAGCTTAGTGGGGGCGGGAGTCTCCTACGAGCAGTACTTC.

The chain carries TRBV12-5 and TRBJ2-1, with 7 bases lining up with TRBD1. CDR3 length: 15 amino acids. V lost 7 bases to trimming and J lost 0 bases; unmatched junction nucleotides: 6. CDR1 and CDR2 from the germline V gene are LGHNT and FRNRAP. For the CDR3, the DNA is TGTGCTAGTGCCGCCCCAGGGGGCTCCTACAATGAGCAGTTCTTC. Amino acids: CASAAPGGSYNEQFF.

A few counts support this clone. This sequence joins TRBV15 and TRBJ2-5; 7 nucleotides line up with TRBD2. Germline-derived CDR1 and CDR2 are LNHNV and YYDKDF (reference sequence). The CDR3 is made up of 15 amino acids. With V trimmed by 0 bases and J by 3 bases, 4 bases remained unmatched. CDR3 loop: CATSRDRGGEETQYF. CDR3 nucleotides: TGTGCCACCAGCAGAGATCGGGGAGGGGAAGAGACCCAGTACTTC.

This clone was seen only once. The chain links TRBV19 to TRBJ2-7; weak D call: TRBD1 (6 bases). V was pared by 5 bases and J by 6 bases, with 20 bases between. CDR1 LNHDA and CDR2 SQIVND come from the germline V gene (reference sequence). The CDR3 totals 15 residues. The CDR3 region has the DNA TGTGCCAGTAGTCCATCCGGGACAACCGTCGCCGAGCAGTACTTC. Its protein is CASSPSGTTVAEQYF.

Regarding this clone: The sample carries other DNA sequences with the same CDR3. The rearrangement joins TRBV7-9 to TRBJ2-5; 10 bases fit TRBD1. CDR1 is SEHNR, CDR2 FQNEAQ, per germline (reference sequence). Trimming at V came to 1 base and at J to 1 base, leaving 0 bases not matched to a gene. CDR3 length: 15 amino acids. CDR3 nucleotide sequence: TGTGCCAGCAGCTTAGGGACAGGGGGCCAAGAGACCCAGTACTTC. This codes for CASSLGTGGQETQYF.

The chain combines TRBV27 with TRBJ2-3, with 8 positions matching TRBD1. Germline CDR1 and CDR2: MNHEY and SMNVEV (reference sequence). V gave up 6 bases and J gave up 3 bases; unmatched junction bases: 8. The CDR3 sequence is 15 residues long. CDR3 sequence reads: CASSLDRGGTDTQYF. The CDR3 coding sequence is TGTGCCAGCAGCCTCGACAGGGGTGGAACAGATACGCAGTATTTT.

DNA for the CDR3: TGTGCCAGCAGGGGTGGACAGGTTAAGAGCAATCAGCCCCAGCATTTT. Protein product: CASRGGQVKSNQPQHF. V is TRBV6-4 and J is TRBJ1-5; TRBD1 matches 7 bases. V shed 6 bases and J 1 base; nucleotides not matched to a gene: 9. Per germline, CDR1 MRHNA and CDR2 SNTAGT. This CDR3 is 16 amino acids long.

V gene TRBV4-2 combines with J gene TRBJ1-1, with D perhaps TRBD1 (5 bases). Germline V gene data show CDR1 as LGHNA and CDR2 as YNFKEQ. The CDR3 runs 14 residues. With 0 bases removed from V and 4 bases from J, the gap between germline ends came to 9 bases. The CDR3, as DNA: TGTGCCAGCAGCCAAGATCGGGGGAGCACTGAAGCTTTCTTT. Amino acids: CASSQDRGSTEAFF.

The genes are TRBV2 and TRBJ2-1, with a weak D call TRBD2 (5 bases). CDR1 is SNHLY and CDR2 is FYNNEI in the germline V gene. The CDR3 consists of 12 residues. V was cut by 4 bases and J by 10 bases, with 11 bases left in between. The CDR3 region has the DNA TGTGCCAGCAGTGTTCTGGGAGCCGAGCAGTTCTTC. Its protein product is CASSVLGAEQFF.

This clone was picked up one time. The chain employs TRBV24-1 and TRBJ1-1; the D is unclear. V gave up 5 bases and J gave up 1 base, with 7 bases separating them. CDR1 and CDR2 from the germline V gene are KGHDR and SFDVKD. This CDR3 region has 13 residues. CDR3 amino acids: CATSAPGNTEAFF. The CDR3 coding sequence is TGTGCCACCAGTGCGCCCGGGAACACTGAAGCTTTCTTT.

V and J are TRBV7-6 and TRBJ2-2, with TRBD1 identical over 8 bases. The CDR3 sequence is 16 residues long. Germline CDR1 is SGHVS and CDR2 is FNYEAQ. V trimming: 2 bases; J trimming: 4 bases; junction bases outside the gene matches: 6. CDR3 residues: CASSLIQGAGTGELFF. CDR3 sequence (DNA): TGTGCCAGCAGCTTAATCCAGGGGGCTGGCACCGGGGAGCTGTTTTTT.

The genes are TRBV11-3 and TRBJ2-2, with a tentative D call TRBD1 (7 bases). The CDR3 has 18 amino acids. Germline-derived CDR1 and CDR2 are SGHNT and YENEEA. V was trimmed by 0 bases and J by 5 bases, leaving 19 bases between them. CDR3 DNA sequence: TGTGCCAGCAGCTTAGATCAAGGGGGGACAGTACGAACCGGGGAGCTGTTTTTT. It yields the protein CASSLDQGGTVRTGELFF.

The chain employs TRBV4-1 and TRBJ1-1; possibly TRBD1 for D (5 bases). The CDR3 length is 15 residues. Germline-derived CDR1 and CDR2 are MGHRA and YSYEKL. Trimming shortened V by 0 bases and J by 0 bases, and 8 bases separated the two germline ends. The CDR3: CASSQDGGVNTEAFF. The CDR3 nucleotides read TGCGCCAGCAGCCAAGATGGGGGGGTGAACACTGAAGCTTTCTTT.

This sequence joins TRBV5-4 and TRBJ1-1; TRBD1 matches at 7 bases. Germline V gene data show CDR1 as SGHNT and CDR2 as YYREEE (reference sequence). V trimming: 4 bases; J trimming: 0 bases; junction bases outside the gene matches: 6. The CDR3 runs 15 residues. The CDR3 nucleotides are TGTGCCAGCAGCCTATGGGACAGAGTGAACACTGAAGCTTTCTTT. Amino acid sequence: CASSLWDRVNTEAFF.

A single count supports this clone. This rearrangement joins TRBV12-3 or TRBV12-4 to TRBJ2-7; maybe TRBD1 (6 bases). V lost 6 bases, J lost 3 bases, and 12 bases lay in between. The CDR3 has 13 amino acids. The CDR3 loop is CASSRDTHYEQYF. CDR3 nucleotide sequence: TGTGCCAGCAGCCGGGACACCCACTACGAGCAGTACTTC.

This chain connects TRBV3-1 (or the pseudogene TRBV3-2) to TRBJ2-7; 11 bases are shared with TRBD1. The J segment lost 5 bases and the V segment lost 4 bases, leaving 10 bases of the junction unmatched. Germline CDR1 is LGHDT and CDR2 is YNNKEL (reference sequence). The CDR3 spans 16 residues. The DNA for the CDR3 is TGTGCCAGCAGCCGGACAGGGGGCTCGATTAACGACGAGCAGTACTTC. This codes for CASSRTGGSINDEQYF.

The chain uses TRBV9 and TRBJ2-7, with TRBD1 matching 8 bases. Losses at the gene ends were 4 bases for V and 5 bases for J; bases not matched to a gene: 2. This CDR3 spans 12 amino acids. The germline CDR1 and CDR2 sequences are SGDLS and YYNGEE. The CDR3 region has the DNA TGTGCCAGCAGCCCGACAGGGGACGAGCAGTACTTC. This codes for CASSPTGDEQYF.

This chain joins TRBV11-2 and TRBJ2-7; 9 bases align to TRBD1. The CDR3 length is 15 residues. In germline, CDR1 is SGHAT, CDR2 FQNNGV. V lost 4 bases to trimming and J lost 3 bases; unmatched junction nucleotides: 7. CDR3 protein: CASSSPPGQGYEQYF. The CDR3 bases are TGTGCCAGCAGCTCCCCCCCGGGACAGGGCTACGAGCAGTACTTC.

The CDR3 bases are TGTGCCAGCTGTTGGGGACAGGGGACTGAAGCTTTCTTT. Encoded protein: CASCWGQGTEAFF. V and J are TRBV28 and TRBJ1-1; 10 bases line up with TRBD1. The J segment lost 5 bases and the V segment lost 8 bases, leaving 5 bases of the junction unmatched. Germline values: CDR1 MDHEN, CDR2 SYDVKM. The CDR3 covers 13 residues.

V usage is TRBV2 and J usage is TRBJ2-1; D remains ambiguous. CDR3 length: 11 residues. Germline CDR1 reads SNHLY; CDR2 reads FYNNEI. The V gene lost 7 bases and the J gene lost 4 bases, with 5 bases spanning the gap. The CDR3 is CASTQYNEQFF. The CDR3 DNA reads TGTGCCAGCACACAGTACAATGAGCAGTTCTTC.

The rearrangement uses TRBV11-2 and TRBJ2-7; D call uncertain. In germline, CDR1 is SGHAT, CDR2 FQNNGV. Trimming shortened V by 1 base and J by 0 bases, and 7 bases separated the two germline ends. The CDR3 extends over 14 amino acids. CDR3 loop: CASSLGLLSYEQYF. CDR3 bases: TGTGCCAGCAGCTTAGGATTACTCTCCTACGAGCAGTACTTC.

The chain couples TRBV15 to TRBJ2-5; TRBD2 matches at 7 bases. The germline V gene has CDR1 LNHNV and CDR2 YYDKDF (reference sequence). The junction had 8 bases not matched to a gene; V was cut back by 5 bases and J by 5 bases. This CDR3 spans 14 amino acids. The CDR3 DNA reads TGTGCCACCAGCGCCCGGGGAGGGGTGGAGACCCAGTACTTC. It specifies CATSARGGVETQYF.

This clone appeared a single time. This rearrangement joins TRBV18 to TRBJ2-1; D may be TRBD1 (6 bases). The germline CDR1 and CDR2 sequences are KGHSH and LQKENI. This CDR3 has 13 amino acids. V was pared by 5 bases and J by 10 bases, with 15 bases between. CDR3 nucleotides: TGTGCCAGCTCAGAGGTACAGGGATGGGAGCAGTTCTTC. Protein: CASSEVQGWEQFF.

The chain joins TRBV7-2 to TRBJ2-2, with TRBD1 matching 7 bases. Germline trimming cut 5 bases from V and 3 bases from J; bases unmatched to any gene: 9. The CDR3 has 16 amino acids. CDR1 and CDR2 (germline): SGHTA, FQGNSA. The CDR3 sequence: CASSPYRDRYTGELFF. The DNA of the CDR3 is TGTGCCAGCAGCCCTTACCGGGACAGATACACCGGGGAGCTGTTTTTT.

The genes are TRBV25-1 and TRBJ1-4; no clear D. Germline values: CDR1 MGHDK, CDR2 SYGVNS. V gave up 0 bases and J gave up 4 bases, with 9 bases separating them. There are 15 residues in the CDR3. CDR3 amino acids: CASSEYRGGNEKLFF. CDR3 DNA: TGTGCCAGCAGTGAATATCGGGGAGGTAATGAAAAACTGTTTTTT.

The CDR3 loop is CASSFGGSNYGYTF. The CDR3 coding sequence is TGTGCCAGCAGTTTTGGGGGGAGTAACTATGGCTACACCTTC. J is TRBJ1-2 and V is TRBV28; tentative D call: TRBD1 (5 bases). V shed 3 bases and J shed 1 base, with 9 bases lying between them. Looked up from germline, CDR1 is MDHEN and CDR2 is SYDVKM. The CDR3 length is 14 residues.

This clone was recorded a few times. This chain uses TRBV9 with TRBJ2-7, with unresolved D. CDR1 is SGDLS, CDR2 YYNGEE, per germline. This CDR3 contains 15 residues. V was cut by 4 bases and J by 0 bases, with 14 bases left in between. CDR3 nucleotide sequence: TGTGCCAGCAGCTCCCACGAACAGAGCTCCTACGAGCAGTACTTC. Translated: CASSSHEQSSYEQYF. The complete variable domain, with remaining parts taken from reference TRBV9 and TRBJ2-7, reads DSGVTQTPKHLITATGQRVTLRCSPRSGDLSVYWYQQSLDQGLQFLIQYYNGEERAKGNILERFSAQQFPDLHSELNLSSLELGDSALYFCASSSHEQSSYEQYFGPGTRLTVT.